This TCR beta chain was observed in a study of blood T cells in healthy people across ages. Total RNA, at least 6 micrograms per sample, came from PBMCs. A sample-barcoded 5' primer and a J-beta primer mix were used in a second PCR of about 6 to 11 cycles. Via MiXCR, TCRdb re-called the 5' RACE reads, giving one row per CDR3 protein. The sample yields about 1,600,000 distinct CDR3 sequences, 42% seen once. With respect to this clonotype: Its antigen is unidentified.

Trimming left V 0 bases short and J 4 bases short, with 21 bases between. This CDR3 is 18 amino acids long. Germline CDR1 and CDR2: MRHNA and SNTAGT. Study-level points and caveats: Without sorted subsets, naive and antigen-experienced compartments could not be conclusively compared.

The chain recombines TRBV6-4 with TRBJ1-2; D is perhaps TRBD1 (5 bases). Sequencing input: blood. The origin of this receptor is a woman younger than 30 in good health. The CDR3 protein is CASSDSKGRPGQLYGYTF. The DNA of the CDR3 is TGTGCCAGCAGTGACTCGAAAGGGCGACCTGGACAACTCTATGGCTACACCTTC.